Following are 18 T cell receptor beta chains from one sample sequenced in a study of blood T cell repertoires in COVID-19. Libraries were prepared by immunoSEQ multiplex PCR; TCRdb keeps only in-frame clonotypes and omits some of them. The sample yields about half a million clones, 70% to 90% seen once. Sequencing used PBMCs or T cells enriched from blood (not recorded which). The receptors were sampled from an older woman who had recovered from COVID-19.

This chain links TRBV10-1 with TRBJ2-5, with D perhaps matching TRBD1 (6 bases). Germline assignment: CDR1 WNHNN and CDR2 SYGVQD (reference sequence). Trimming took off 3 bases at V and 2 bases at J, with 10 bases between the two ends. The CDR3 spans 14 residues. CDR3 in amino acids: CASSEDRLQETQYF. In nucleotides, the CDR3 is TGCGCCAGCAGTGAAGACAGGCTACAAGAGACCCAGTACTTC.

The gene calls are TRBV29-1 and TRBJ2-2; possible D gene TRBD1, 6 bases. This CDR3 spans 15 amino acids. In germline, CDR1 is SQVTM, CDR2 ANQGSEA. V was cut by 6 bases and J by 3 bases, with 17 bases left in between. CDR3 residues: CSVPGWGQDTGELFF. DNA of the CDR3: TGCAGCGTCCCGGGATGGGGGCAGGACACCGGGGAGCTGTTTTTT.

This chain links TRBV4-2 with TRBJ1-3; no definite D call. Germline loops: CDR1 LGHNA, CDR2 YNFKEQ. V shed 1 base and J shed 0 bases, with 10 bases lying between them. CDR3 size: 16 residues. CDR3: CASSQAGLASGNTIYF. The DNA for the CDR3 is TGTGCCAGCAGCCAAGCGGGTTTAGCCTCTGGAAACACCATATATTTT.

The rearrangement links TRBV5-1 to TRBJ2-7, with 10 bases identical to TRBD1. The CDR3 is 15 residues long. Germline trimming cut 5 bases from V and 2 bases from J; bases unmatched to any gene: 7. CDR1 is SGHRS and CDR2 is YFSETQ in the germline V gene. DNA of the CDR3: TGCGCCAGCAGTCAAGTTGGACAGGGGGCCTACGAGCAGTACTTC. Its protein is CASSQVGQGAYEQYF.

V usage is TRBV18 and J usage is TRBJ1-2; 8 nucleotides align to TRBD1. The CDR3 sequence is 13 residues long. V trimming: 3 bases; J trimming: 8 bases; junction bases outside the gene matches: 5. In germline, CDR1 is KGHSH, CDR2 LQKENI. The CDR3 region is CASSPDREDGYTF. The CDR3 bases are TGTGCCAGCTCACCGGACAGGGAGGACGGCTACACCTTC.

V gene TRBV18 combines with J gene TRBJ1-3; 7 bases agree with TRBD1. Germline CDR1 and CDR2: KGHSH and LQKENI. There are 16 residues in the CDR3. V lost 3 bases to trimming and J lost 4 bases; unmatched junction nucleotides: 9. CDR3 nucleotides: TGTGCCAGCTCACCCTCTCAGGGGGTTAGCGGAAACACCATATATTTT. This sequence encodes CASSPSQGVSGNTIYF.

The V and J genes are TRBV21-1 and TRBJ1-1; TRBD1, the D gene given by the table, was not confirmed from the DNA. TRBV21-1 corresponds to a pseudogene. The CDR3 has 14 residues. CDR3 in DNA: TGTGCCAGCAGCAAAGTTCGAACAGACACTGAAGCTTTCTTT. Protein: CASSKVRTDTEAFF.

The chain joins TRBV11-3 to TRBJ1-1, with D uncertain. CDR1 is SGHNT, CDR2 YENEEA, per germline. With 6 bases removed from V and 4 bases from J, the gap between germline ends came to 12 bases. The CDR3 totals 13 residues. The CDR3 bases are TGTGCCAGCAGTACGGACTGGAGCACTGAAGCTTTCTTT. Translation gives CASSTDWSTEAFF. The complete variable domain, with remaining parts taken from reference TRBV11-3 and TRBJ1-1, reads EAGVVQSPRYKIIEKKQPVAFWCNPISGHNTLYWYLQNLGQGPELLIRYENEEAVDDSQLPKDRFSAERLKGVDSTLKIQPAELGDSAVYLCASSTDWSTEAFFGQGTRLTVV.

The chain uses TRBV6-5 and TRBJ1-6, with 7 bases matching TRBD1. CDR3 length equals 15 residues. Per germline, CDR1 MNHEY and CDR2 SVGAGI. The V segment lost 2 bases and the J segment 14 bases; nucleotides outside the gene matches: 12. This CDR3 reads CASSYTDRVGFALHF. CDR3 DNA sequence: TGTGCCAGCAGTTACACCGACAGGGTAGGGTTCGCCCTCCACTTT.

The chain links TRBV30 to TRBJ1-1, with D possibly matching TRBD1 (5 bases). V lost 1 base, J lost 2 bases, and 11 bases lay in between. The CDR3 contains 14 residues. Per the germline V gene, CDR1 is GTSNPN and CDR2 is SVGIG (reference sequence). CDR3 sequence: CAWSDQGFNTEAFF. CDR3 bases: TGTGCCTGGAGTGACCAGGGATTTAACACTGAAGCTTTCTTT.

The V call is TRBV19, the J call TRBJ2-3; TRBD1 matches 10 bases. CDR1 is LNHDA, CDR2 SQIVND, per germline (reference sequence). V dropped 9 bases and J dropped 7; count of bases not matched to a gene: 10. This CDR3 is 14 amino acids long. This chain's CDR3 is CASRGTGEGYTQYF. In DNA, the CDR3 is TGTGCCAGCCGAGGGACAGGGGAAGGGTATACGCAGTATTTT.

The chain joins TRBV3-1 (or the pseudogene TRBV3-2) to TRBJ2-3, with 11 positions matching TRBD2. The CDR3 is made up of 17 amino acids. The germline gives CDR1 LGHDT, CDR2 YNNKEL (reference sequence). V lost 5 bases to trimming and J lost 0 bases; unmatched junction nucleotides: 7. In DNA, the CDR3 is TGTGCCAGCAGCGTGGGTAGCGGGGGGGCTAGCACAGATACGCAGTATTTT. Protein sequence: CASSVGSGGASTDTQYF.

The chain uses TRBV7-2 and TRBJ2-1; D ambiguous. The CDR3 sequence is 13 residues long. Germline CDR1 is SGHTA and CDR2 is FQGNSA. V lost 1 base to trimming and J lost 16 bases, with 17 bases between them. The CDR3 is CASSLEMGLPAFF. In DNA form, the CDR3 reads TGTGCCAGCAGCTTAGAGATGGGCCTCCCGGCATTCTTC.

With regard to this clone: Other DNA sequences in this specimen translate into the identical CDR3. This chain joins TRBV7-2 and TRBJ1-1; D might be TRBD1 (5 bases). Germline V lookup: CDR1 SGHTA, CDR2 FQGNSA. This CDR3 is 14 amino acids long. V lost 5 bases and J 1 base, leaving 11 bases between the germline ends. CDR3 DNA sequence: TGTGCCAGCAGCCCATTTAGGGGGAACACTGAAGCTTTCTTT. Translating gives CASSPFRGNTEAFF.

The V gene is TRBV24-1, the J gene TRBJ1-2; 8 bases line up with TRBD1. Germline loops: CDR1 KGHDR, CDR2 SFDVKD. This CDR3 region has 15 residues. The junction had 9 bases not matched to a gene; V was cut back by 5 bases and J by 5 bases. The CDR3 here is CATSVGQGILYGYTF. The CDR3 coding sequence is TGTGCCACCAGTGTCGGACAGGGCATACTTTATGGCTACACCTTC.

The CDR3 reads CASSGTGPGRTF. The CDR3, as DNA: TGCGCCAGTTCCGGGACAGGCCCTGGGCGCACCTTC. The genes are TRBV5-1 and TRBJ1-2, with 8 bases identical to TRBD1. Losses at the gene ends were 8 bases for V and 13 bases for J; bases not matched to a gene: 13. Germline-derived CDR1 and CDR2 are SGHRS and YFSETQ. CDR3 length: 12 amino acids.

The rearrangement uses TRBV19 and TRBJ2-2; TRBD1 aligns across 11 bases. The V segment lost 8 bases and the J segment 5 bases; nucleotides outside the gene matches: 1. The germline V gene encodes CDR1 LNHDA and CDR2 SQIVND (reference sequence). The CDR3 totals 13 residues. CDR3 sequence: CASRDRGTGELFF. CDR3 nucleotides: TGTGCCAGTCGGGACAGGGGGACCGGGGAGCTGTTTTTT.

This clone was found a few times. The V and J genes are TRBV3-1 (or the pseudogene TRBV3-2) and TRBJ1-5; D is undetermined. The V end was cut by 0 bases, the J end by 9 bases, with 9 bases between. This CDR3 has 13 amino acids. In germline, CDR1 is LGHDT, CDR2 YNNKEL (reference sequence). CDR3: CASSQDVGRPQHF. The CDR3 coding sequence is TGTGCCAGCAGCCAAGATGTCGGGAGGCCCCAGCATTTT.